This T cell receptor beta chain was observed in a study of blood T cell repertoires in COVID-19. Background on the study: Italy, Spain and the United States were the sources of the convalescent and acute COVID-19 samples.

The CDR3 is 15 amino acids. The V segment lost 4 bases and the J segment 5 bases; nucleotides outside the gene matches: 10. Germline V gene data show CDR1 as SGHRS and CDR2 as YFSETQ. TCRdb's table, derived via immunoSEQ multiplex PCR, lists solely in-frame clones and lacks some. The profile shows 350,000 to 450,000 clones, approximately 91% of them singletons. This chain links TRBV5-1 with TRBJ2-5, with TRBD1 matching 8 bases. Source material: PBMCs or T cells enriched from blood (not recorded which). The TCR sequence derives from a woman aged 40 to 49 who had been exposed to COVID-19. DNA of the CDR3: TGCGCCAGCAGCACCCCCGGGACAGGAGGCGAGACCCAGTACTTC. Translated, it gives CASSTPGTGGETQYF.